This note documents a single TCR beta chain sequence. Repertoires were generated with immunoSEQ multiplex PCR, while TCRdb's copy carries only in-frame clones and drops some. The data contain under 45,000 clones, almost 97% of them singletons. The CDR3 has 16 residues. Germline CDR1 and CDR2: SNHLY and FYNNEI. Germline trimming cut 6 bases from V and 3 bases from J; bases unmatched to any gene: 8. This entry is derived from a study of technical replicates of blood from several donors. The receptor comes from a human donor in good health. The chain has TRBV2 and TRBJ2-5; 12 nucleotides align to TRBD1. The specimen sequenced was T cells isolated from PBMCs. The CDR3 sequence is CASSAGQGAQEETQYF. In nucleotides, the CDR3 is TGTGCCAGCAGCGCGGGACAGGGGGCGCAAGAAGAGACCCAGTACTTC.